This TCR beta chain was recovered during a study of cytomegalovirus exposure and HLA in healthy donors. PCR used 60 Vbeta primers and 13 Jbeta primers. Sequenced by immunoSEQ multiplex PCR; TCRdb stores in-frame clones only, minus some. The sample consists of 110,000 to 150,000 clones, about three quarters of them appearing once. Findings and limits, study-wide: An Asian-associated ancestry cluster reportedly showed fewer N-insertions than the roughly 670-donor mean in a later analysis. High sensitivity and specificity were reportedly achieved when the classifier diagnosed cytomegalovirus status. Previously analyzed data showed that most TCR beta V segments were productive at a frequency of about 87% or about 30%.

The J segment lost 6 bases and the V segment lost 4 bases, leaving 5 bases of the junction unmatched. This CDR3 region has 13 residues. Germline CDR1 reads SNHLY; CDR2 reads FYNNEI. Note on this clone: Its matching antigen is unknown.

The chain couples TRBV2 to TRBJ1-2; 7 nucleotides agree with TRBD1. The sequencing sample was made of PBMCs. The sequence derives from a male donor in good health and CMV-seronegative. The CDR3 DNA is TGTGCCAGCAGTGTGGGACAGTCGGATGGCTACACCTTC. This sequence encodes CASSVGQSDGYTF.